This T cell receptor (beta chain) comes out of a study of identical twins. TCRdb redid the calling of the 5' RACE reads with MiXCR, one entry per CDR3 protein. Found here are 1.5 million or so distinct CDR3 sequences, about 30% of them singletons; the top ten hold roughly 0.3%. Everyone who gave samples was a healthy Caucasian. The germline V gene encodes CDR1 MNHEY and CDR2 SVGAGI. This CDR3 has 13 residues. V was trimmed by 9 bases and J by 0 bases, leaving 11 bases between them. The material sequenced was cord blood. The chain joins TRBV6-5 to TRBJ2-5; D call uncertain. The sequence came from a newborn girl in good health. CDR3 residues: CARHRSYQETQYF. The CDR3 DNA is TGTGCCAGGCACAGATCTTACCAAGAGACCCAGTACTTC.